These 25 T cell receptor beta chains came from one sample sequenced in a study of cytomegalovirus exposure and HLA in healthy donors. Researchers ran the PCR with 60 Vbeta and 13 Jbeta primers. Clones were read by immunoSEQ multiplex PCR, and TCRdb kept only the in-frame ones, dropping some. The sample table sets out 95,000 to 150,000 clones. Sequencing input: PBMCs. All receptors come from a man aged 40-49 years in good health and CMV-seronegative.

The chain carries TRBV30 and TRBJ1-5, with D maybe TRBD1 (6 bases). V was cut by 1 base and J by 4 bases, with 14 bases left in between. This CDR3 spans 15 amino acids. Germline assignment: CDR1 GTSNPN and CDR2 SVGIG (reference sequence). As DNA, the CDR3 is TGTGCCTGGAGTGGGGGGCTAGGAGAGAATCAGCCCCAGCATTTT. This sequence encodes CAWSGGLGENQPQHF.

This chain joins TRBV7-2 and TRBJ2-1; TRBD2 matches at 7 bases. Unmatched junction bases numbered 4, after V lost 1 base and J lost 7 bases. This CDR3 spans 14 amino acids. CDR1 and CDR2 (germline): SGHTA, FQGNSA. The CDR3: CASSLVTGGNEQFF. The CDR3 region has the DNA TGTGCCAGCAGCTTAGTGACCGGGGGGAATGAGCAGTTCTTC.

This rearrangement joins TRBV27 to TRBJ2-2, with D tentatively TRBD1 (6 bases). This CDR3 is 16 amino acids long. Germline-derived CDR1 and CDR2 are MNHEY and SMNVEV (reference sequence). With 10 bases removed from V and 6 bases from J, the gap between germline ends came to 24 bases. Here the CDR3 DNA reads TGTGCCACTAAAAGAACAGCACAGGGAAGTCCCGGGGAGCTGTTTTTT. As protein: CATKRTAQGSPGELFF.

This chain uses TRBV19 with TRBJ2-2; D gene unclear. The V and J ends lost 6 bases and 5 bases respectively, with 7 bases between them. Germline loops: CDR1 LNHDA, CDR2 SQIVND (reference sequence). This CDR3 contains 12 residues. CDR3 sequence reads: CASRRLTGELFF. The CDR3 nucleotides are TGTGCCAGTAGGAGACTGACCGGGGAGCTGTTTTTT. Drawing the rest from reference TRBV19 and TRBJ2-2, the complete variable domain is DGGITQSPKYLFRKEGQNVTLSCEQNLNHDAMYWYRQDPGQGLRLIYYSQIVNDFQKGDIAEGYSVSREKKESFPLTVTSAQKNPTAFYLCASRRLTGELFFGEGSRLTVL.

Comment on this clone: One junction end disagrees with the germline gene, perhaps due to a read error. CDR3 sequence: CASSPYDRVPRWF. Written as DNA, the CDR3 is TGTGCCAGCAGCCCATACGACAGGGTTCCAAGGTGGTTC. This sequence joins TRBV7-9 and TRBJ2-7, with 7 bases aligning to TRBD1. The CDR3 length is 13 residues. Germline CDR1 reads SEHNR; CDR2 reads FQNEAQ (reference sequence). Full variable domain (missing parts from reference TRBV7-9 and TRBJ2-7): DTGVSQNPRHKITKRGQNVTFRCDPISEHNRLYWYRQTLGQGPEFLTYFQNEAQLEKSRLLSDRFSAERPKGSFSTLEIQRTEQGDSAMYLCASSPYDRVPRWFGPGTRLTVT.

The chain has TRBV6-5 and TRBJ2-1; perhaps TRBD2 as D (5 bases). Trimming took 6 bases from V and 0 from J, leaving 9 bases between them. This CDR3 spans 14 amino acids. Germline V gives CDR1 MNHEY, CDR2 SVGAGI. The CDR3 here is CASSGGSSYNEQFF. The CDR3 region has the DNA TGTGCCAGCAGCGGAGGTAGCTCCTACAATGAGCAGTTCTTC.

The gene calls are TRBV11-3 and TRBJ2-3, with 7 bases fitting TRBD2. Germline V lookup: CDR1 SGHNT, CDR2 YENEEA. The ends lost 1 base at V and 4 bases at J; junction bases unmatched: 5. The CDR3 is made up of 15 amino acids. The CDR3 nucleotides are TGTGCCAGCAGCTTAGGGGGAGGGAGCGCAGATACGCAGTATTTT. The encoded protein is CASSLGGGSADTQYF.

The V gene is TRBV5-4, the J gene TRBJ1-1; the D gene is possibly TRBD1 (5 bases). CDR1 and CDR2 (germline): SGHNT, YYREEE (reference sequence). The CDR3 extends over 15 amino acids. Trimming shortened V by 0 bases and J by 4 bases, and 13 bases separated the two germline ends. CDR3 in DNA: TGTGCCAGCAGCTTGGGTGGGCAGGGTGCCACTGAAGCTTTCTTT. Its protein product is CASSLGGQGATEAFF.

The gene calls are TRBV9 and TRBJ2-6, with 8 bases identical to TRBD2. Germline trimming cut 4 bases from V and 4 bases from J; bases unmatched to any gene: 7. CDR3 length equals 16 residues. CDR1 is SGDLS and CDR2 is YYNGEE in the germline V gene. In DNA form, the CDR3 reads TGTGCCAGCAGCCCCATAGCGGGGTCGGGGGCCAACGTCCTGACTTTC. Amino acids: CASSPIAGSGANVLTF.

V and J are TRBV9 and TRBJ2-5; tentatively, D is TRBD2 (7 bases). The CDR3 runs 16 residues. CDR1 SGDLS and CDR2 YYNGEE come from the germline V gene. Trimming left V 0 bases short and J 4 bases short, with 16 bases between. CDR3 amino acids: CASSVGVSGGGETQYF. The CDR3 DNA reads TGTGCCAGCAGCGTAGGGGTATCGGGGGGCGGAGAGACCCAGTACTTC.

V usage is TRBV7-9 and J usage is TRBJ2-7, with TRBD2 identical over 7 bases. This CDR3 region has 14 residues. Germline-derived CDR1 and CDR2 are SEHNR and FQNEAQ (reference sequence). Trimming removed 6 bases from V and 1 base from J; junction bases left unmatched: 6. In DNA, the CDR3 is TGTGCCAGCAGGGGAGAGCGGGATTCCTACGAGCAGTACTTC. This translates into CASRGERDSYEQYF.

The CDR3 sequence is CASRRTSGSYNEQFF. The CDR3, as DNA: TGTGCCAGCAGGAGGACTAGCGGGAGCTACAATGAGCAGTTCTTC. The chain uses TRBV2 and TRBJ2-1; 13 bases map to TRBD2. CDR3 length: 15 amino acids. V lost 6 bases to trimming and J lost 3 bases; unmatched junction nucleotides: 2. Germline V gene sequence: CDR1 SNHLY, CDR2 FYNNEI.

Turning to this clone: Other DNA sequences in the sample encode the same CDR3. J is TRBJ2-7 and V is TRBV11-1; D unclear. Germline V gene sequence: CDR1 SGHAT, CDR2 FQDESV (reference sequence). Trimming stripped 0 bases from V and 4 bases from J, with 7 bases between. The CDR3 extends over 13 amino acids. As DNA, the CDR3 is TGTGCCAGCAGCTTAGCGCGCTCATACGAGCAGTACTTC. Translated: CASSLARSYEQYF.

On this clone: One junction end does not reproduce the germline sequence, and a read error may be involved. The CDR3 bases are TGTGCTAGCAGCTCTACGGCCGGGGAGACCCAGTACTTC. Protein product: CASSSTAGETQYF. The V call is TRBV7-7, the J call TRBJ2-5; no clear D gene. The CDR3 runs 13 residues. The germline V gene has CDR1 SSHAT and CDR2 FNYEAQ (reference sequence).

This sequence joins TRBV29-1 and TRBJ2-3; D uncertain. CDR1 is SQVTM and CDR2 is ANQGSEA in the germline V gene. Deletions cut 7 bases from V and 1 base from J, with 12 bases between. The length of the CDR3 is 13 residues. The CDR3 loop reads CSAPMQGTDTQYF. The DNA of the CDR3 is TGCAGCGCCCCAATGCAGGGCACAGATACGCAGTATTTT.

The chain uses TRBV19 and TRBJ2-3; 9 bases agree with TRBD2. This CDR3 contains 13 residues. Germline CDR1 and CDR2: LNHDA and SQIVND (reference sequence). Germline trimming cut 8 bases from V and 5 bases from J; bases unmatched to any gene: 5. The CDR3 loop is CASLAGRGDTQYF. As DNA, the CDR3 is TGTGCCAGTCTAGCGGGACGGGGAGATACGCAGTATTTT.

CDR3 amino acids: CASSSGLAGYTDTQYF. DNA for the CDR3: TGCGCCAGCAGCTCCGGACTAGCGGGATACACAGATACGCAGTATTTT. The chain joins TRBV5-1 to TRBJ2-3; 12 bases are shared with TRBD2. In germline, CDR1 is SGHRS, CDR2 YFSETQ. With 3 bases clipped from V and 2 bases from J, the junction kept 4 bases outside the gene matches. CDR3 length: 16 residues.

The J gene is TRBJ1-2, the V gene TRBV30, with D perhaps TRBD1 (5 bases). CDR1 GTSNPN and CDR2 SVGIG come from the germline V gene (reference sequence). The CDR3 consists of 15 residues. V was clipped by 0 bases and J by 1 base, with 12 bases between them. The chain's CDR3 is CAWSVQGVLNYGYTF. The CDR3 DNA follows: TGTGCCTGGAGTGTACAAGGGGTACTTAACTATGGCTACACCTTC. Full variable domain (outside the CDR3, taken from reference TRBV30 and TRBJ1-2): SQTIHQWPATLVQPVGSPLSLECTVEGTSNPNLYWYRQAAGRGLQLLFYSVGIGQISSEVPQNLSASRPQDRQFILSSKKLLLSDSGFYLCAWSVQGVLNYGYTFGSGTRLTVV.

V and J are TRBV11-3 and TRBJ2-1; D possibly corresponds to TRBD1 (6 bases). Per germline, CDR1 SGHNT and CDR2 YENEEA. The CDR3 sequence is 13 residues long. Trimming shortened V by 0 bases and J by 11 bases, and 11 bases separated the two germline ends. The CDR3 protein is CASSLDATGKQFF. CDR3 in DNA: TGTGCCAGCAGCTTAGATGCCACAGGGAAGCAGTTCTTC.

The chain carries TRBV30 and TRBJ1-3; D not resolved. This CDR3 is built from 14 residues. The V end was cut by 3 bases, the J end by 0 bases, with 9 bases between. Germline V gives CDR1 GTSNPN, CDR2 SVGIG (reference sequence). In DNA form, the CDR3 reads TGTGCCTGGAGGACTTTGGGCTCTGGAAACACCATATATTTT. Translating gives CAWRTLGSGNTIYF.

The genes are TRBV11-3 and TRBJ2-1, with TRBD2 identical over 12 bases. The V and J ends lost 2 bases and 12 bases, in that order; junction bases with no gene match: 8. This CDR3 comprises 15 residues. Germline lookup yields CDR1 SGHNT and CDR2 YENEEA. CDR3 nucleotide sequence: TGTGCCAGCAGCTTACGGCTAGCGGGAGGGCCTTGGCAGTTCTTC. Translating gives CASSLRLAGGPWQFF. Based on the CDR3 plus reference TRBV11-3 and TRBJ2-1, the full variable domain is EAGVVQSPRYKIIEKKQPVAFWCNPISGHNTLYWYLQNLGQGPELLIRYENEEAVDDSQLPKDRFSAERLKGVDSTLKIQPAELGDSAVYLCASSLRLAGGPWQFFGPGTRLTVL.

The genes are TRBV6-6 and TRBJ2-7; the match to TRBD2 covers 10 bases. The V gene's germline CDR1 is MNHNY and CDR2 SVGAGI (reference sequence). Trimming at V came to 6 bases and at J to 5 bases, leaving 13 bases not matched to a gene. The CDR3 is made up of 16 amino acids. In DNA, the CDR3 is TGTGCCAGCAGCCAACCCCCAGCGGGAGGGAGGAACGAGCAGTACTTC. Its translation is CASSQPPAGGRNEQYF.

The chain uses TRBV2 and TRBJ1-1; a weak D match, TRBD1 (5 bases). The CDR3 contains 14 residues. Per germline, CDR1 SNHLY and CDR2 FYNNEI. Trimming took off 7 bases at V and 1 base at J, with 13 bases between the two ends. The CDR3 here is CASTSGWRNTEAFF. The CDR3 nucleotides are TGTGCCAGCACCTCAGGGTGGAGGAACACTGAAGCTTTCTTT.

The rearrangement links TRBV18 to TRBJ2-1, with D maybe TRBD1 (5 bases). The germline V gene has CDR1 KGHSH and CDR2 LQKENI. The CDR3 length is 14 residues. The V end lost 2 bases, the J end lost 4 bases, and 9 bases lay between the germline ends. CDR3 in amino acids: CASSPGQGYNEQFF. CDR3 DNA: TGTGCCAGCTCACCAGGCCAGGGATACAATGAGCAGTTCTTC.

V gene TRBV6-6 combines with J gene TRBJ2-7; the D gene is possibly TRBD2 (7 bases). The CDR3 is made up of 14 amino acids. Trimming stripped 2 bases from V and 2 bases from J, with 10 bases between. Germline values: CDR1 MNHNY, CDR2 SVGAGI (reference sequence). The CDR3 nucleotides read TGTGCCAGCAGTTACAGCGGGGACACCTACGAGCAGTACTTC. Protein sequence: CASSYSGDTYEQYF.